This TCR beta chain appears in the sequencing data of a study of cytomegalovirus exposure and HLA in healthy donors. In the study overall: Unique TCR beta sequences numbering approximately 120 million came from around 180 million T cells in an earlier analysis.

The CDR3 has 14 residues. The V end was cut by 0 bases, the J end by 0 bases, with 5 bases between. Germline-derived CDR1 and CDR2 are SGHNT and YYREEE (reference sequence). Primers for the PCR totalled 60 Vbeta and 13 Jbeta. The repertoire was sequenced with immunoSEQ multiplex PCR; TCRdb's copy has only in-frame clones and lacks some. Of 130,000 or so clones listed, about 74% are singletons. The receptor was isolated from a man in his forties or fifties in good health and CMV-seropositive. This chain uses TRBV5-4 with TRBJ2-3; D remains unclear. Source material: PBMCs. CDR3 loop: CASSLVESTDTQYF. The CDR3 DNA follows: TGTGCCAGCAGCTTGGTGGAGAGCACAGATACGCAGTATTTT.